The 18 T cell receptor beta chains listed next were all sequenced from one sample in a study of beta chain features in type 1 diabetes. These receptors lack a known antigen. All of the isolated RNA was reverse transcribed, so expressed TCRB transcripts were sequenced. TCRdb's copy holds only in-frame clones and misses some; the assay was immunoSEQ multiplex PCR. The sample lists under 250,000 clones, around 14% occurring once. Study-wide findings and caveats: Moderate but significant shortening of TCRB CDR3s was recorded in all four CD4+ subsets from Type 1 diabetes patients.

Sequenced sample: naive CD4+ T cells from blood. These receptors came from a young man with type 1 diabetes.

The rearrangement uses TRBV18 and TRBJ1-5; possibly TRBD1 for D (5 bases). V gave up 3 bases and J gave up 7 bases, with 13 bases separating them. Germline V CDR1 and CDR2: KGHSH, LQKENI. This CDR3 has 14 amino acids. This CDR3 is CASSPGTSQQPQHF. In DNA form, the CDR3 reads TGTGCCAGCTCACCTGGGACTAGCCAGCAGCCCCAGCATTTT.

This clone has only a few counts. This rearrangement joins TRBV14 to TRBJ1-3; D is unclear. V was pared by 6 bases and J by 7 bases, with 13 bases between. CDR3 size: 13 residues. Germline V gene lookup returns CDR1 SGHDN and CDR2 FVKESK. The CDR3 DNA is TGTGCCAGCAGAAGGTCAGGAAGGAACACCATATATTTT. This sequence encodes CASRRSGRNTIYF.

In its sample, this clone was seen a few times. The rearrangement links TRBV10-3 to TRBJ2-3, with D unclear. Germline V gene data show CDR1 as ENHRY and CDR2 as SYGVKD. The CDR3 has 15 residues. V lost 0 bases to trimming and J lost 2 bases, with 9 bases between them. Written as DNA, the CDR3 is TGTGCCATCAGTGAGTCTCGCGGAGACACAGATACGCAGTATTTT. This gives the protein CAISESRGDTDTQYF.

This clone was counted a few times. This rearrangement joins TRBV25-1 to TRBJ2-1; 13 bases align to TRBD2. Looked up from germline, CDR1 is MGHDK and CDR2 is SYGVNS. With V trimmed by 3 bases and J by 5 bases, 4 bases remained unmatched. The CDR3 extends over 16 amino acids. The CDR3 region has the DNA TGTGCCAGCAGTGATCAGACTAGCGGGAGGAACAATGAGCAGTTCTTC. It specifies CASSDQTSGRNNEQFF. Full variable domain (rest looked up from reference TRBV25-1 and TRBJ2-1): EADIYQTPRYLVIGTGKKITLECSQTMGHDKMYWYQQDPGMELHLIHYSYGVNSTEKGDLSSESTVSRIRTEHFPLTLESARPSHTSQYLCASSDQTSGRNNEQFFGPGTRLTVL.

V gene TRBV29-1 combines with J gene TRBJ2-1; 7 bases fit TRBD2. The CDR3 totals 14 residues. Trimming at V came to 6 bases and at J to 4 bases, leaving 9 bases not matched to a gene. Germline V CDR1 and CDR2: SQVTM, ANQGSEA. As DNA, the CDR3 is TGCAGCGTAGCCACCGGGACTATTTACAATGAGCAGTTCTTC. As protein: CSVATGTIYNEQFF.

This clone was counted only a few times. V usage is TRBV4-1 and J usage is TRBJ1-1, with 8 bases fitting TRBD1. The germline CDR1 and CDR2 sequences are MGHRA and YSYEKL. Unmatched junction bases numbered 10, after V lost 1 base and J lost 0 bases. CDR3 length: 18 amino acids. CDR3 amino acids: CASSQGGVLTGVNTEAFF. The CDR3 DNA is TGCGCCAGCAGCCAAGGGGGGGTTTTGACAGGGGTGAACACTGAAGCTTTCTTT.

This clone was observed a handful of times. The DNA of the CDR3 is TGTGCCACCAGCGGTCTCAGAGGAGGCCAAGAGACCCAGTACTTC. Its translation: CATSGLRGGQETQYF. The chain joins TRBV15 to TRBJ2-5; perhaps TRBD2 as D (5 bases). The CDR3 loop spans 15 amino acids. Germline loops: CDR1 LNHNV, CDR2 YYDKDF (reference sequence). V shed 5 bases and J shed 1 base, with 14 bases lying between them.

The chain carries TRBV10-3 and TRBJ2-2, with D maybe TRBD1 (6 bases). Trimming pared 4 bases from V and 4 bases from J, leaving 10 bases between. Germline V lookup: CDR1 ENHRY, CDR2 SYGVKD. The CDR3 loop spans 14 amino acids. DNA of the CDR3: TGTGCCATCAGTGGTACAGGGAGCACCGGGGAGCTGTTTTTT. It translates to CAISGTGSTGELFF.

This clone was counted a few times. The J gene is TRBJ1-4, the V gene TRBV11-2; 7 positions agree with TRBD1. V lost 1 base and J lost 5; bases outside the gene matches: 4. Germline CDR1 is SGHAT and CDR2 is FQNNGV. This CDR3 spans 15 amino acids. The chain's CDR3 is CASSLGGTANEKLFF. CDR3 bases: TGTGCCAGCAGCTTAGGGGGGACAGCAAATGAAAAACTGTTTTTT. The full variable domain, in which reference TRBV11-2 and TRBJ1-4 provide the parts outside the CDR3, is EAGVAQSPRYKIIEKRQSVAFWCNPISGHATLYWYQQILGQGPKLLIQFQNNGVVDDSQLPKDRFSAERLKGVDSTLKIQPAKLEDSAVYLCASSLGGTANEKLFFGSGTQLSVL.

The CDR3 is CASSEAGRETQYF. CDR3 coding DNA: TGTGCCAGCAGTGAGGCGGGACGAGAGACCCAGTACTTC. This chain links TRBV6-5 with TRBJ2-5, with D perhaps TRBD2 (6 bases). Per germline, CDR1 MNHEY and CDR2 SVGAGI. V was clipped by 5 bases and J by 4 bases, with 11 bases between them. The CDR3 extends over 13 amino acids.

This clone was detected only a few times. The chain joins TRBV5-1 to TRBJ2-1; 7 bases are shared with TRBD2. CDR1 is SGHRS, CDR2 YFSETQ, per germline. J was trimmed by 9 bases and V by 7 bases; bases with no gene match: 13. The CDR3 spans 14 residues. In DNA, the CDR3 is TGCGCCAGCTTAAGAGCGGGGTCCGGGGGTGAGCAGTTCTTC. Its translation is CASLRAGSGGEQFF.

V usage is TRBV7-2 and J usage is TRBJ2-5; D unresolved. This CDR3 contains 13 residues. Trimming left V 8 bases short and J 5 bases short, with 15 bases between. From germline, CDR1 is SGHTA and CDR2 FQGNSA. The CDR3: CASVPRQQETQYF. Written as DNA, the CDR3 is TGTGCCAGCGTCCCGCGGCAGCAGGAGACCCAGTACTTC.

This chain links TRBV10-3 with TRBJ2-3; 10 nucleotides match TRBD2. The V gene's germline CDR1 is ENHRY and CDR2 SYGVKD. The CDR3 runs 18 residues. The V segment lost 0 bases and the J segment 3 bases; nucleotides outside the gene matches: 9. DNA for the CDR3: TGTGCCATCAGTGAGTCGTCCTTAGCGGGAGGCGGAACAGATACGCAGTATTTT. Translated, it gives CAISESSLAGGGTDTQYF.

The sample holds a few counts of this clone. V and J are TRBV5-6 and TRBJ2-1; D perhaps matches TRBD1 (6 bases). The V gene lost 0 bases and the J gene lost 12 bases, with 13 bases spanning the gap. The CDR3 is 13 amino acids. Germline assignment: CDR1 SGHDT and CDR2 YYEEEE. The CDR3 protein is CASSLEGDEAQFF. CDR3 coding DNA: TGTGCCAGCAGCTTGGAGGGGGATGAGGCGCAGTTCTTC.

The V and J genes are TRBV6-4 and TRBJ2-1; 8 bases match TRBD2. Germline-derived CDR1 and CDR2 are MRHNA and SNTAGT. This CDR3 spans 17 amino acids. The V and J ends lost 5 bases and 9 bases, in that order; junction bases with no gene match: 18. The CDR3 bases are TGTGCCAGCAGTCCCACTGGGAGCGGGGGCCGCCGGGGTGAGCAGTTCTTC. Protein product: CASSPTGSGGRRGEQFF.

The chain joins TRBV7-9 to TRBJ1-2; 11 bases map to TRBD1. The trim removed 3 bases at V and 2 bases at J, leaving 5 bases unmatched. Germline V gives CDR1 SEHNR, CDR2 FQNEAQ (reference sequence). This CDR3 contains 16 residues. CDR3: CASSLWTGGVNYGYTF. For the CDR3, the DNA is TGTGCCAGCAGCTTGTGGACAGGGGGCGTGAACTATGGCTACACCTTC.

This clone was counted a few times. The chain uses TRBV19 and TRBJ1-2, with D possibly TRBD1 on 6 matching bases. The CDR3 loop spans 13 amino acids. V shed 2 bases and J shed 3 bases, with 7 bases lying between them. Germline V CDR1 and CDR2: LNHDA, SQIVND (reference sequence). Here the CDR3 reads CASSIRTDYGYTF. CDR3 in DNA: TGTGCCAGTAGTATAAGGACAGACTATGGCTACACCTTC.

The chain links TRBV4-1 to TRBJ2-7, with 8 nucleotides matching TRBD1. J gave up 2 bases and V 1 base, and 4 bases lay outside the gene matches. Looked up from germline, CDR1 is MGHRA and CDR2 is YSYEKL. The CDR3 consists of 15 residues. CDR3 loop: CASSQGAGGTYEQYF. The DNA of the CDR3 is TGCGCCAGCAGCCAAGGGGCAGGGGGCACCTACGAGCAGTACTTC.